Shown below are 16 T cell receptor beta chains from a single sample sequenced in a study of persistence of HIV-infected CD4 T cells. Which antigens these TCRs recognize remains unknown. An overlapping HIV-1 Gag peptide pool stimulated these cells at about 0.94 ug/peptide/mL. CD40L/CD69 double-negative CD45RO-high memory CD4+ T cells were collected. This was the immunoSEQ version 4 assay in survey mode. Some clones are missing from TCRdb's copy, which holds only in-frame ones; the method was immunoSEQ multiplex PCR. This table has approximately 35,000 clones, 82% appearing once. The sample was cultured CD4+ T cells from PBMCs, taken from a patient who received antiretroviral therapy. These receptors all come from an adult with HIV. The donor label of this sample is uncertain.

This clone appeared a few times. The genes are TRBV7-2 and TRBJ2-7; tentatively, D is TRBD2 (6 bases). Deletions cut 1 base from V and 3 bases from J, with 16 bases between. The CDR3 has 16 amino acids. Germline CDR1 and CDR2: SGHTA and FQGNSA. The CDR3 sequence is CASSLVGGRVIYEQYF. CDR3 nucleotide sequence: TGTGCCAGCAGCTTAGTCGGGGGTAGGGTAATCTACGAGCAGTACTTC.

V is TRBV15 and J is TRBJ1-2, with D maybe TRBD1 (6 bases). Germline values: CDR1 LNHNV, CDR2 YYDKDF (reference sequence). V gave up 0 bases and J gave up 5 bases, with 13 bases separating them. This CDR3 is built from 15 residues. Here the CDR3 reads CATSRDFGQIYGYTF. In DNA, the CDR3 is TGTGCCACCAGCAGAGATTTTGGACAGATTTATGGCTACACCTTC.

The rearrangement links TRBV5-5 to TRBJ2-2; no clear D gene. The V gene lost 6 bases and the J gene lost 6 bases, with 12 bases spanning the gap. The germline gives CDR1 SGHKS, CDR2 YYEKEE (reference sequence). The CDR3 covers 13 residues. CDR3 in DNA: TGTGCCAGCATCAAGGCCGCCGCCGGGGAGCTGTTTTTT. Its protein product is CASIKAAAGELFF.

The gene calls are TRBV5-1 and TRBJ2-2, with 13 bases fitting TRBD2. Germline CDR1 is SGHRS and CDR2 is YFSETQ. The CDR3 sequence is 17 residues long. Trimming cost V 4 bases and J 8 bases; bases outside gene matches: 11. The CDR3 spells CASSETSGGPRAGELFF. The DNA of the CDR3 is TGCGCCAGCAGCGAGACTAGCGGGGGGCCCCGGGCTGGGGAGCTGTTTTTT.

The gene calls are TRBV5-1 and TRBJ1-2; D may be TRBD1 (6 bases). Germline CDR1 SGHRS, CDR2 YFSETQ. Trimming shortened V by 0 bases and J by 8 bases, and 17 bases separated the two germline ends. The CDR3 is 15 amino acids. The CDR3 nucleotides read TGCGCCAGCAGCTTGGACGGGCGGGGGGCAGAAGGCTACACCTTC. This codes for CASSLDGRGAEGYTF.

This clone was observed a single time. The chain joins TRBV5-1 to TRBJ2-3; maybe TRBD2 (5 bases). Germline CDR1 reads SGHRS; CDR2 reads YFSETQ. V lost 5 bases, J lost 1 base, and 20 bases lay in between. The length of the CDR3 is 17 residues. The CDR3, as DNA: TGCGCCAGCAGGCTTATGAAAGGAGGAACCCGCACAGATACGCAGTATTTT. Encoded protein: CASRLMKGGTRTDTQYF.

The count of this clone is one. The rearrangement uses TRBV5-1 and TRBJ2-3; 9 bases line up with TRBD1. The germline V gene has CDR1 SGHRS and CDR2 YFSETQ. The V and J ends lost 4 bases and 4 bases, in that order; junction bases with no gene match: 10. This CDR3 comprises 16 residues. The CDR3 region has the DNA TGCGCCAGCAGCCTTCCGGGGACAGGGTATTCAGATACGCAGTATTTT. Translation: CASSLPGTGYSDTQYF.

V is TRBV7-9 and J is TRBJ1-5, with 10 positions matching TRBD1. The CDR3 has 17 residues. Per the germline V gene, CDR1 is SEHNR and CDR2 is FQNEAQ (reference sequence). V trimming: 5 bases; J trimming: 4 bases; junction bases outside the gene matches: 11. The CDR3 coding sequence is TGTGCCAGCAGCATCGTTACCGGACAGGGGGGAAATCAGCCCCAGCATTTT. The encoded protein is CASSIVTGQGGNQPQHF.

The chain links TRBV27 to TRBJ2-3; 7 bases match TRBD2. The CDR3 contains 15 residues. CDR1 MNHEY and CDR2 SMNVEV come from the germline V gene (reference sequence). V lost 6 bases and J lost 3; bases outside the gene matches: 9. CDR3 DNA: TGTGCCAGCAGCCCAGCGGGGACGGTGACAGATACGCAGTATTTT. Translation gives CASSPAGTVTDTQYF.

V is TRBV5-1 and J is TRBJ1-1, with D unresolved. The CDR3 has 12 residues. V gave up 0 bases and J gave up 10 bases, with 10 bases separating them. The germline V gene encodes CDR1 SGHRS and CDR2 YFSETQ. CDR3 sequence (DNA): TGCGCCAGCAGCTTGGCCGGGGTGGGAGCTTTCTTT. As protein: CASSLAGVGAFF.

V gene TRBV9 combines with J gene TRBJ2-3; D possibly uses TRBD1 or TRBD2 (5 bases each). Trimming pared 0 bases from V and 4 bases from J, leaving 6 bases between. Germline V gives CDR1 SGDLS, CDR2 YYNGEE. The CDR3 totals 13 residues. DNA of the CDR3: TGTGCCAGCAGCGTAGCGGGGCCAGATACGCAGTATTTT. Its translation: CASSVAGPDTQYF. Full variable domain (outside the CDR3, taken from reference TRBV9 and TRBJ2-3): DSGVTQTPKHLITATGQRVTLRCSPRSGDLSVYWYQQSLDQGLQFLIQYYNGEERAKGNILERFSAQQFPDLHSELNLSSLELGDSALYFCASSVAGPDTQYFGPGTRLTVL.

Here the CDR3 DNA reads TGTGCCAGCAGCCTTAGGAGGTTCACAGATACGCAGTATTTT. Translation gives CASSLRRFTDTQYF. The chain recombines TRBV3-1 (or the pseudogene TRBV3-2) with TRBJ2-3; tentative D call: TRBD2 (5 bases). Per the germline V gene, CDR1 is LGHDT and CDR2 is YNNKEL (reference sequence). The CDR3 has 14 amino acids. The V gene lost 4 bases and the J gene lost 2 bases, with 10 bases spanning the gap.

The chain recombines TRBV6-1 with TRBJ2-3; the match to TRBD1 covers 9 bases. The CDR3 consists of 17 residues. V was pared by 4 bases and J by 4 bases, with 12 bases of the junction left unmatched. Germline values: CDR1 MNHNS, CDR2 SASEGT. Here the CDR3 reads CASSVNRGLAIPDTQYF. CDR3 nucleotides: TGTGCCAGCAGTGTCAACAGGGGGCTAGCGATCCCAGATACGCAGTATTTT.

This clone was seen more than once but under ten times. This chain uses TRBV19 with TRBJ1-3; D not resolved. Germline CDR1 LNHDA, CDR2 SQIVND (reference sequence). Trimming stripped 5 bases from V and 0 bases from J, with 14 bases between. The length of the CDR3 is 16 residues. The CDR3 DNA is TGTGCCAGTAGTCCTGATCGGATGGCCTCTGGAAACACCATATATTTT. The encoded protein is CASSPDRMASGNTIYF.

The CDR3 loop reads CSASLGTVSYNEQFF. In DNA, the CDR3 is TGCAGTGCTAGTCTGGGGACGGTCTCCTACAATGAGCAGTTCTTC. The chain recombines TRBV20-1 with TRBJ2-1; D tentatively reads TRBD1 or TRBD2 (5 bases each). Per the germline V gene, CDR1 is DFQATT and CDR2 is SNEGSKA (reference sequence). The CDR3 is made up of 15 amino acids. The V gene lost 3 bases and the J gene lost 0 bases, with 12 bases spanning the gap.

This chain uses TRBV12-3 or TRBV12-4 with TRBJ2-3; D call uncertain. This CDR3 is 12 amino acids long. The germline V and J ends were trimmed by 5 bases and 2 bases, with 5 bases remaining between them. The CDR3 region is CASSPTTDTQYF. In DNA form, the CDR3 reads TGTGCCAGCAGTCCTACCACAGATACGCAGTATTTT.